A selection of T cell receptor beta chains follows, all from one sample in a study of shared clonotypes between healthy human individuals. Using immunoSEQ multiplex PCR, the repertoire was profiled, and TCRdb retains in-frame clones only, with some absent. The table includes 650,000 to 800,000 clones, over 60% detected once. Sample: memory CD4+ T cells sorted from blood. The receptors originated from a woman aged 25 to 39 in good health. Both conserved end residues are part of each CDR3. D genes are given only for firm matches. A row's size may be missing; if present it is once, few, many or a size class.

d_call clone_size j_call v_call cdr3_nt cdr3_aa
. . TRBJ2-6 TRBV5-1 TGCGCCAGCAGCCGGGGGCAGGAGGGCGCCAACGTCCTGACTTTC CASSRGQEGANVLTF
. . TRBJ2-7 TRBV28 TGTGCCAGCAGTTTACCCCAGGGACTCTCCTACGAGCAGTACTTC CASSLPQGLSYEQYF
. . TRBJ2-7 TRBV6-6 TGTGCCAGCAGTTACGCAATGGAGCAGTACTTC CASSYAMEQYF
TRBD2 . TRBJ2-2 TRBV12-5 TGTGCTAGTGGTTTCCGACCCCTCGGGCCTAGCGGGCTTACCGGGGAGCTGTTTTTT CASGFRPLGPSGLTGELFF
. many TRBJ2-6 TRBV5-1 TGCGCCAGCAGCTCCGGGACATCAGGGGCCAACGTCCTGACTTTC CASSSGTSGANVLTF
. . TRBJ1-4 TRBV19 TGTGCCAGTAGTATTTCGAAGAACTGGAATGAAAAACTGTTTTTT CASSISKNWNEKLFF
. once TRBJ1-2 TRBV7-9 TGTGCCAGCAGCTCCCATTCTAACAGCTATGGCTACACCTTC CASSSHSNSYGYTF
. once TRBJ1-1 TRBV5-1 TGCGCCAGCAGCCCCGGACACGAGGTTATGAACACTGAAGCTTTCTTT CASSPGHEVMNTEAFF
. . TRBJ2-2 TRBV5-1 TGCGCCAGCAGCCCGGACGCCACCGGGGAGCTGTTTTTT CASSPDATGELFF
TRBD1 many TRBJ1-1 TRBV2 TGTGCCAGCAGGGACAGGGTGATGAACACTGAAGCTTTCTTT CASRDRVMNTEAFF
. . TRBJ2-5 TRBV7-2 TGTGCCAGCAGCCCAGAGGGGGGGTTTTCAGAGACCCAGTACTTC CASSPEGGFSETQYF
TRBD2 . TRBJ2-7 TRBV11-3 TGTGCCAGCAGCCTAGGGGTGGGAGGGTCCTCCGAGGAGCAGTACTTC CASSLGVGGSSEEQYF
TRBD2 once TRBJ2-5 TRBV14 TGTGCCAGCAGCCAAGGCCATCCGGGACTAGCGGGAGGAGAGACCCAGTACTTC CASSQGHPGLAGGETQYF
TRBD1 . TRBJ1-1 TRBV20-1 TGCAGCCAAAACGCGGACAGGGAAGCTTTCTTT CSQNADREAFF
. few TRBJ1-5 TRBV19 TGTGCCAGTAATAAACAGGGTGGGCAGCCCCAGCATTTT CASNKQGGQPQHF
TRBD1 . TRBJ2-2 TRBV27 TGTGCCAGCAGTTTTGGGGCAGGGGGTATCGGGGAGCTGTTTTTT CASSFGAGGIGELFF
TRBD1 . TRBJ1-2 TRBV18 TGTGCCAGCTCACCACGCGGACAGGTGGATGATGGCTACACCTTC CASSPRGQVDDGYTF
. . TRBJ2-7 TRBV7-3 TGTGCCAGCCAAGGGACTGTAACCTACGAGCAGTACTTC CASQGTVTYEQYF
. . TRBJ1-2 TRBV6-1 TGTGCCAGCAGTGAATGGAACTATGGCTACACCTTC CASSEWNYGYTF
. . TRBJ1-1 TRBV10-1 TGCGCCAGCAGTGAGTCGACTGACAGGAGCACTGAAGCTTTCTTT CASSESTDRSTEAFF
. once TRBJ1-1 TRBV15 TGTGCCACCAGCAGAGGTACGGCAAAAAACACTGAAGCTTTCTTT CATSRGTAKNTEAFF
. . TRBJ2-5 TRBV2 TGTGCCAGCAGTGATTGGCTAGCCGGCGGGACCCAGTACTTC CASSDWLAGGTQYF
. . TRBJ2-5 TRBV28 TGTGCCAGCCGAGGGGGGGCGAGCGGAGAGACCCAGTACTTC CASRGGASGETQYF
. . TRBJ2-1 TRBV4-1 TGCGCCAGCAGCGACGGACAGCGGGGCTCCTACAATGAGCAGTTCTTC CASSDGQRGSYNEQFF
TRBD2 . TRBJ2-5 TRBV27 TGTGCCAGCAGTCCCCTGACTAGCGTGGGGGAGACCCAGTACTTC CASSPLTSVGETQYF
TRBD2 . TRBJ2-3 TRBV11-3 TGTGCCAGCAGCTTTGGTTCGGCGGGAGGGGCAGATACGCAGTATTTT CASSFGSAGGADTQYF
. . TRBJ2-7 TRBV12-1 TGTGCCAGCACCCTTCGGGTACAGGTCGGCGAGCAGTACTTC CASTLRVQVGEQYF
TRBD1 . TRBJ2-3 TRBV4-1 TGCGCCAGCAGCCAAGATATTGGGGGACAGGGGATCACAGATACGCAGTATTTT CASSQDIGGQGITDTQYF